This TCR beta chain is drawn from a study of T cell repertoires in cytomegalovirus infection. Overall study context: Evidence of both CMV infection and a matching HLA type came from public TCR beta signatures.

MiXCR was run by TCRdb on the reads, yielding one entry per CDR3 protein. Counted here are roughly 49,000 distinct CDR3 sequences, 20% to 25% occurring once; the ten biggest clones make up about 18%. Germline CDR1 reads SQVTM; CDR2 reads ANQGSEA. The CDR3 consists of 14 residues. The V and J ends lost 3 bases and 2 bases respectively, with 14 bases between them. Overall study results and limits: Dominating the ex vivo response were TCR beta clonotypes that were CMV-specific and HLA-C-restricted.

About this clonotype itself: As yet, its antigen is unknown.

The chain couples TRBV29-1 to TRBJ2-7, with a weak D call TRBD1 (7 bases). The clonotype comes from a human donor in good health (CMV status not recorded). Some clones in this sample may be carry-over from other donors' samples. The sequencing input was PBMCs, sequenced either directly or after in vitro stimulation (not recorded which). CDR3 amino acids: CSVEYPGGTYEQYF. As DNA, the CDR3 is TGCAGCGTTGAGTACCCAGGGGGGACCTACGAGCAGTACTTC.